A selection of T cell receptor beta chains follows, all from one sample in a study of blood T cell repertoires in COVID-19. Assay: immunoSEQ multiplex PCR; the TCRdb copy retains only in-frame clones and omits some. The sample consists of under 450,000 clones, over 75% of them appearing once. Sequences were obtained from PBMCs or T cells enriched from blood (not recorded which). These receptor sequences come from a woman aged 25 to 39 who had recovered from COVID-19. CDR3s include the opening cysteine and the closing phenylalanine or tryptophan. D genes are given only for firm matches. Only some rows state a clone size, as once, few, many or a class for expanded clones.

J gene: TRBJ2-3; V gene: TRBV9; D gene: TRBD2; clone size: .; CDR3 DNA: TGTGCCAGCAGCCTACGACTAGCCGGGGCAGATACGCAGTATTTT; CDR3 protein: CASSLRLAGADTQYF
J gene: TRBJ2-2; V gene: TRBV19; D gene: TRBD2; clone size: .; CDR3 DNA: TGTGCCAGTACTAGCGGGGGAACCGGGGAGCTGTTTTTT; CDR3 protein: CASTSGGTGELFF
J gene: TRBJ2-1; V gene: TRBV4-1; D gene: .; clone size: .; CDR3 DNA: TGCGCCAGCAGCCAAGATTTGGCCACCCCGTCGCAGTTCTTC; CDR3 protein: CASSQDLATPSQFF
J gene: TRBJ1-2; V gene: TRBV19; D gene: TRBD1; clone size: .; CDR3 DNA: TGTGCCAGTAGTGACCTGGGACAGGGGGTCTATGGCTACACCTTC; CDR3 protein: CASSDLGQGVYGYTF
J gene: TRBJ2-7; V gene: TRBV5-4; D gene: TRBD1; clone size: .; CDR3 DNA: TGTGCCAGCAGCAGGTCGGGACAGGGGTTGTACGAGCAGTACTTC; CDR3 protein: CASSRSGQGLYEQYF
J gene: TRBJ2-1; V gene: TRBV14; D gene: .; clone size: .; CDR3 DNA: TGTGCCAGCAGCCCCGGACTAACCAATGAGCAGTTCTTC; CDR3 protein: CASSPGLTNEQFF
J gene: TRBJ1-5; V gene: TRBV2; D gene: .; clone size: .; CDR3 DNA: TGTGCCAGCAGTGTACAGGGCAGTCAGCCCCAGCATTTT; CDR3 protein: CASSVQGSQPQHF
J gene: TRBJ1-1; V gene: TRBV7-8; D gene: TRBD1; clone size: .; CDR3 DNA: TGTGCCAGCAGCACCCGGGACAGGGCCACTGAAGCTTTCTTT; CDR3 protein: CASSTRDRATEAFF
J gene: TRBJ2-7; V gene: TRBV3-1/TRBV3-2; D gene: .; clone size: .; CDR3 DNA: TGTGCCAGCAGCCAAGATAAATCCTTTCCCTCCTACGAGCAGTACTTC; CDR3 protein: CASSQDKSFPSYEQYF
J gene: TRBJ2-3; V gene: TRBV4-1; D gene: .; clone size: once; CDR3 DNA: TGCGCCAGCAGCCAGCTCCGGTCAGATACGCAGTATTTT; CDR3 protein: CASSQLRSDTQYF
J gene: TRBJ1-1; V gene: TRBV6-5; D gene: .; clone size: .; CDR3 DNA: TGTGCCAGCAGTTCGAGCGGGGGGACTGAAGCTTTCTTT; CDR3 protein: CASSSSGGTEAFF
J gene: TRBJ1-1; V gene: TRBV27; D gene: .; clone size: .; CDR3 DNA: TGTGCCAGCAGTTTGGCTAGGACAATGCGAGCTTTCTTT; CDR3 protein: CASSLARTMRAFF
J gene: TRBJ2-5; V gene: TRBV2; D gene: TRBD2; clone size: .; CDR3 DNA: TGTGCCAGCAAAAGGACTAGCGGGGGGACGATCGGGTGGACCCAGTACTTC; CDR3 protein: CASKRTSGGTIGWTQYF